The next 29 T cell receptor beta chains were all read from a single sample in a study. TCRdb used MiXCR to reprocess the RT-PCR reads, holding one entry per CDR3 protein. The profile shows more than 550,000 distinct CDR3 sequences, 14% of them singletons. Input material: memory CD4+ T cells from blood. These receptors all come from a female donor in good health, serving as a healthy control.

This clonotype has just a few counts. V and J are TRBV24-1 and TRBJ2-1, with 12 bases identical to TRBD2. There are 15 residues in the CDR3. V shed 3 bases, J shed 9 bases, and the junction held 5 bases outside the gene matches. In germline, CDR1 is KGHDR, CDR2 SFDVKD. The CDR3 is CATSDPSGGASEQFF. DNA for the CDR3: TGTGCCACCAGTGATCCTAGCGGGGGGGCAAGTGAGCAGTTCTTC.

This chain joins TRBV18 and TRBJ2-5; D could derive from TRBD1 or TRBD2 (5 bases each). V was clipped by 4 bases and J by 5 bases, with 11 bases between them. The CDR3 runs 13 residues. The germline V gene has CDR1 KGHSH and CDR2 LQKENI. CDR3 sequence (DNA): TGTGCCAGCTCACAGTGGGGGTACGAGACCCAGTACTTC. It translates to CASSQWGYETQYF.

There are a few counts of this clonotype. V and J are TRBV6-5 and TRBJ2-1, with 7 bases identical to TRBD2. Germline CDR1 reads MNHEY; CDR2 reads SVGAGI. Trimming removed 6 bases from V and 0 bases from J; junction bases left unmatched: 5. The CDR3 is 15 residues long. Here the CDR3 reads CASSSSGYSYNEQFF. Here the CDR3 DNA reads TGTGCCAGCAGCAGTAGCGGGTACTCCTACAATGAGCAGTTCTTC.

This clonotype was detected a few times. The chain's CDR3 is CASSKAGLYEQYF. The CDR3 DNA reads as TGTGCCAGCAGTAAAGCGGGGCTCTACGAGCAGTACTTC. The rearrangement uses TRBV27 and TRBJ2-7, with 7 bases fitting TRBD2. Germline-derived CDR1 and CDR2 are MNHEY and SMNVEV (reference sequence). After removal of 5 bases from V and 3 bases from J, the junction contained 4 bases not matched to a gene. CDR3 length equals 13 residues.

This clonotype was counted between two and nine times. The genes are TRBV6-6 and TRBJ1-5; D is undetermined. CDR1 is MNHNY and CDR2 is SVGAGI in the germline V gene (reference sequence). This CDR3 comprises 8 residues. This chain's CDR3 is CAGQPQHF. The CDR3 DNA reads TGTGCTGGTCAGCCCCAGCATTTT.

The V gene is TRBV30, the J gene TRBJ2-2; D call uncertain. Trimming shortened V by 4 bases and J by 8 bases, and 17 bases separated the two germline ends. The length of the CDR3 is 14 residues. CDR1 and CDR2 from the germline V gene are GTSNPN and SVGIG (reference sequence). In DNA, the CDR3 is TGTGCCTGGAACCCGGCCGACGTTCAGGGGGAGCTGTTTTTT. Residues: CAWNPADVQGELFF.

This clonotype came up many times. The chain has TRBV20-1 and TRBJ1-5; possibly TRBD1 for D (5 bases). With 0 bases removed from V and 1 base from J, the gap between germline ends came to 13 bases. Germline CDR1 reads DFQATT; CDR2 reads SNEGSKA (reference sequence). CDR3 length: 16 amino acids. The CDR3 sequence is CSAREQVGGSNQPQHF. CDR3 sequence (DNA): TGCAGTGCTAGAGAACAGGTCGGGGGGAGCAATCAGCCCCAGCATTTT.

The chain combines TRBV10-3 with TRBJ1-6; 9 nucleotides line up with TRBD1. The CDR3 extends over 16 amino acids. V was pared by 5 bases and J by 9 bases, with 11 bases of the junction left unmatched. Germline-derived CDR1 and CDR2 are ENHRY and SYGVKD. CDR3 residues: CAISSRPGQGGSPLHF. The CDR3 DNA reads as TGTGCCATCAGTAGCCGACCGGGACAGGGAGGTTCACCCCTCCACTTT.

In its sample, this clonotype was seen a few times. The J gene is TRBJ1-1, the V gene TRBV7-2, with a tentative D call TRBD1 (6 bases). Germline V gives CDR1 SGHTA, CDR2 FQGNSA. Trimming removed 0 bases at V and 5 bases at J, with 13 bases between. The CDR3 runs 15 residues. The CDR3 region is CASSLAPTGYTEAFF. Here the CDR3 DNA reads TGTGCCAGCAGCTTAGCCCCGACAGGATATACTGAAGCTTTCTTT.

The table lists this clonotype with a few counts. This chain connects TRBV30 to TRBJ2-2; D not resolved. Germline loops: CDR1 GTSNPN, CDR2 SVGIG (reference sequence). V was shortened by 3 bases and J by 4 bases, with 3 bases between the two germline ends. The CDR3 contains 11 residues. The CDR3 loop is CAWRSTGELFF. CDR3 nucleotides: TGTGCCTGGAGGTCCACCGGGGAGCTGTTTTTT.

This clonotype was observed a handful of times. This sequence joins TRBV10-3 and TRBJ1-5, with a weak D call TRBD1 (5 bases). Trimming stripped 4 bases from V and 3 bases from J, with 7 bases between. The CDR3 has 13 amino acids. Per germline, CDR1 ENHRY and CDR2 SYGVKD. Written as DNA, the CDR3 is TGTGCCATCAGTGGCAGGGACAATCAGCCCCAGCATTTT. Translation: CAISGRDNQPQHF.

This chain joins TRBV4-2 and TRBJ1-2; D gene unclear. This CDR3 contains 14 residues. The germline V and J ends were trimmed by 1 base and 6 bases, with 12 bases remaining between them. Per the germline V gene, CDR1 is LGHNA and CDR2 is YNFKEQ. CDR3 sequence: CASSQGKQENGYTF. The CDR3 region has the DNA TGTGCCAGCAGCCAAGGAAAGCAGGAAAATGGCTACACCTTC.

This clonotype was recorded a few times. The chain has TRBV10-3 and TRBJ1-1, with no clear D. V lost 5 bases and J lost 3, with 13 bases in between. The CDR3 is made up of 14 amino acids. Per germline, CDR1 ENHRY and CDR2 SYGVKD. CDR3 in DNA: TGTGCCATCAGTCCTCGCGGGCAGGACACTGAAGCTTTCTTT. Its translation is CAISPRGQDTEAFF.

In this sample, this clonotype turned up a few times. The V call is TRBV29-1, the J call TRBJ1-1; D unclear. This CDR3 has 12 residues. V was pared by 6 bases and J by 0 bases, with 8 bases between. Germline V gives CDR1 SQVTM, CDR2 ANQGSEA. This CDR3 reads CSVRALNTEAFF. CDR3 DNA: TGCAGCGTACGGGCGCTGAACACTGAAGCTTTCTTT.

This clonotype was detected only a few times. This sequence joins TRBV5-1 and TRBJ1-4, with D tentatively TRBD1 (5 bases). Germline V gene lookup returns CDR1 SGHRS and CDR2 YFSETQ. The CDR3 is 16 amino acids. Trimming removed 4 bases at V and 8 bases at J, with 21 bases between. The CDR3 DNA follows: TGCGCCAGCAGCCCGGGACCTGCCGGTACAGGAGAAAAACTGTTTTTT. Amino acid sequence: CASSPGPAGTGEKLFF. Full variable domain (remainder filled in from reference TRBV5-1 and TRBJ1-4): KAGVTQTPRYLIKTRGQQVTLSCSPISGHRSVSWYQQTPGQGLQFLFEYFSETQRNKGNFPGRFSGRQFSNSRSEMNVSTLELGDSALYLCASSPGPAGTGEKLFFGSGTQLSVL.

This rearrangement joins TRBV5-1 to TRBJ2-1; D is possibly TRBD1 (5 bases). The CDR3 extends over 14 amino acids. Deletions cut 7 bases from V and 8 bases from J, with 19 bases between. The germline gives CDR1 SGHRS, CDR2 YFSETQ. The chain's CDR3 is CASATGHPTDEQFF. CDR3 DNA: TGCGCCAGCGCAACAGGCCACCCCACGGATGAGCAGTTCTTC.

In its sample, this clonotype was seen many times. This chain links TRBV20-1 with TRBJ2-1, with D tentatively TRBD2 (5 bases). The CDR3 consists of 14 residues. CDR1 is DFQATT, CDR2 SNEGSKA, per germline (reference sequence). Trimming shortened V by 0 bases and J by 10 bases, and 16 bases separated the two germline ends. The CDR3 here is CSARDPARTGEQFF. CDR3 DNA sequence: TGCAGTGCTAGAGACCCCGCACGGACGGGGGAGCAGTTCTTC.

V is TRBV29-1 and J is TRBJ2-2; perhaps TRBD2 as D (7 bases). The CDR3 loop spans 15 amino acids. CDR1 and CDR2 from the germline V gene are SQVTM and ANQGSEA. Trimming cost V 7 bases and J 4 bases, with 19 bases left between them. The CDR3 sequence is CSGLGGVVGTGELFF. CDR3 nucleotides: TGCAGCGGATTAGGGGGGGTAGTAGGCACCGGGGAGCTGTTTTTT.

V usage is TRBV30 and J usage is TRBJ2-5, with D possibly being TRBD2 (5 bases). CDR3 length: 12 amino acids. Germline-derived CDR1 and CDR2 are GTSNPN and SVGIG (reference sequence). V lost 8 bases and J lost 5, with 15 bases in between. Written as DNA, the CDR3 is TGTGCCAGTTCACGGGGAGCGGAGACCCAGTACTTC. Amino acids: CASSRGAETQYF.

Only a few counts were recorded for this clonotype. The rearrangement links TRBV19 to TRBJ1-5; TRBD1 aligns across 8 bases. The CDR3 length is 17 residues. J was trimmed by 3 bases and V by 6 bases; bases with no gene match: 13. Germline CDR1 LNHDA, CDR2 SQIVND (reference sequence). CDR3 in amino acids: CASRIDRGASDNQPQHF. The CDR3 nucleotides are TGTGCCAGTAGAATCGACAGGGGAGCCTCCGACAATCAGCCCCAGCATTTT.

CDR3 in DNA: TGTGCCATCAGGGGCCAGGGGGCTTACGAGCAGTACTTC. Amino acid sequence: CAIRGQGAYEQYF. The V call is TRBV10-3, the J call TRBJ2-7; 8 bases line up with TRBD1. The germline V gene has CDR1 ENHRY and CDR2 SYGVKD. V dropped 6 bases and J dropped 4; count of bases not matched to a gene: 5. The CDR3 spans 13 residues.

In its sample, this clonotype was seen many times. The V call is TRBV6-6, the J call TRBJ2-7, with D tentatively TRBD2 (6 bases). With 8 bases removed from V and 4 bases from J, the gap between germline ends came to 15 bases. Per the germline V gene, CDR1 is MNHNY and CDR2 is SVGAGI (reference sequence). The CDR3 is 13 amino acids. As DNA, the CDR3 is TGTGCCAGCTGCGGGGTCTTAAATTACGAGCAGTACTTC. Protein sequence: CASCGVLNYEQYF.

The CDR3 loop is CASSMEGASFQPQHF. CDR3 coding DNA: TGTGCCAGTAGTATGGAGGGTGCCTCCTTTCAGCCCCAGCATTTT. The V call is TRBV19, the J call TRBJ1-5; D remains unclear. Trimming removed 3 bases from V and 6 bases from J, with 15 bases in between. The length of the CDR3 is 15 residues. Germline V gene data show CDR1 as LNHDA and CDR2 as SQIVND (reference sequence).

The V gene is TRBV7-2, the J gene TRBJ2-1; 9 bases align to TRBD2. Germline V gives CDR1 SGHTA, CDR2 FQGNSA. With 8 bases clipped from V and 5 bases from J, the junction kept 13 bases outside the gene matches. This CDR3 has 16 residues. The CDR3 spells CASSRGGRGGNNEQFF. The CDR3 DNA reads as TGTGCCAGCTCCCGCGGTGGGCGGGGGGGAAACAATGAGCAGTTCTTC.

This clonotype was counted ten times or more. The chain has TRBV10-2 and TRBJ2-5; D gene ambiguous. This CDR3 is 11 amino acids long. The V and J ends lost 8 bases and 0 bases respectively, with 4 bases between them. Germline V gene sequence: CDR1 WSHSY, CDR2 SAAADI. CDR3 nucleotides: TGCGCCAGCCAGTACCAAGAGACCCAGTACTTC. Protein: CASQYQETQYF.

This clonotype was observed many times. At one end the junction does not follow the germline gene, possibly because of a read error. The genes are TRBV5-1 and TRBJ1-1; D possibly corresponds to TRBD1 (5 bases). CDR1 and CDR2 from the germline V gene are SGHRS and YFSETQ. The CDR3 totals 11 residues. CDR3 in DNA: TGTGCCAGCAGCTTGGGGGCTGAAGCTTTCTTT. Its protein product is CASSLGAEAFF.

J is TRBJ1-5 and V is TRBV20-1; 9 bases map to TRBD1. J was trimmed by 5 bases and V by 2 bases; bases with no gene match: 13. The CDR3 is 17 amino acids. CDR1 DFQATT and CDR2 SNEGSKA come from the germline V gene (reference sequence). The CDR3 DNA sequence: TGCAGTGCTAGAAACCCTCTCACAGGGGGCGCGGATCAGCCCCAGCATTTT. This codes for CSARNPLTGGADQPQHF.

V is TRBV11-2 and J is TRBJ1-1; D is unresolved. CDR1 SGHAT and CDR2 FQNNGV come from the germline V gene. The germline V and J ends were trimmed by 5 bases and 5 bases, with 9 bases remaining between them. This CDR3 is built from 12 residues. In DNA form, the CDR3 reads TGTGCCAGCAGCGTCCGGGCTACTGAAGCTTTCTTT. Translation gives CASSVRATEAFF.

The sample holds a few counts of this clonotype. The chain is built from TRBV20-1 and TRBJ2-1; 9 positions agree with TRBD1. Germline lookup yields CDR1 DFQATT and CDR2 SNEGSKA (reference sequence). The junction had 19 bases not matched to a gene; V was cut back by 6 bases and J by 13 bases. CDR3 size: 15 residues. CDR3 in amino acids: CSARGQGSKLGSQFF. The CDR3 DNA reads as TGCAGTGCCCGGGGACAGGGTTCCAAGCTGGGTAGTCAGTTCTTC.